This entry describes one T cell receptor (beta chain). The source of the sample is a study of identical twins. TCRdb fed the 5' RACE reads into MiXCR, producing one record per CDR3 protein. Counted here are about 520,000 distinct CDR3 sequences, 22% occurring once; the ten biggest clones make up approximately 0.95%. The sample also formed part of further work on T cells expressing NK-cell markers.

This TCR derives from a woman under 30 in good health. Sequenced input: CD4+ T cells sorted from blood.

CDR3 DNA: TGTGCCAGCAGCCCCCCCTCGGCCGAGCAGTTCTTC. Its translation: CASSPPSAEQFF. This chain connects TRBV7-9 to TRBJ2-1, with D hard to call. Trimming took 5 bases from V and 10 from J, leaving 12 bases between them. The CDR3 sequence is 12 residues long. Germline assignment: CDR1 SEHNR and CDR2 FQNEAQ (reference sequence).